This note documents a single TCR beta chain sequence. This entry is derived from a study of blood T cell repertoires in COVID-19. About the study: The United States, Italy and Spain provided the acute and convalescent COVID-19 samples.

Original analysis: Reference gene primer amplification gave nucleated cell count estimates. Generated by immunoSEQ multiplex PCR, the TCRdb table keeps only in-frame clones and is missing some. V, J and clone size were drawn from that table, and D and trimming were deduced from the DNA. The data show 150,000 to 200,000 clones, about 86% seen once. V was clipped by 0 bases and J by 3 bases, with 5 bases between them. This CDR3 is 13 amino acids long. In germline, CDR1 is LNHNV, CDR2 YYDKDF (reference sequence). This TCR derives from a man between 50 and 59 years old with active or convalescent COVID-19. The sample consisted of peripheral blood. The chain carries TRBV15 and TRBJ2-5; weak D call: TRBD1 (5 bases). The chain's CDR3 is CATSRDREETQYF. The CDR3 DNA sequence: TGTGCCACCAGCAGAGACAGGGAAGAGACCCAGTACTTC.